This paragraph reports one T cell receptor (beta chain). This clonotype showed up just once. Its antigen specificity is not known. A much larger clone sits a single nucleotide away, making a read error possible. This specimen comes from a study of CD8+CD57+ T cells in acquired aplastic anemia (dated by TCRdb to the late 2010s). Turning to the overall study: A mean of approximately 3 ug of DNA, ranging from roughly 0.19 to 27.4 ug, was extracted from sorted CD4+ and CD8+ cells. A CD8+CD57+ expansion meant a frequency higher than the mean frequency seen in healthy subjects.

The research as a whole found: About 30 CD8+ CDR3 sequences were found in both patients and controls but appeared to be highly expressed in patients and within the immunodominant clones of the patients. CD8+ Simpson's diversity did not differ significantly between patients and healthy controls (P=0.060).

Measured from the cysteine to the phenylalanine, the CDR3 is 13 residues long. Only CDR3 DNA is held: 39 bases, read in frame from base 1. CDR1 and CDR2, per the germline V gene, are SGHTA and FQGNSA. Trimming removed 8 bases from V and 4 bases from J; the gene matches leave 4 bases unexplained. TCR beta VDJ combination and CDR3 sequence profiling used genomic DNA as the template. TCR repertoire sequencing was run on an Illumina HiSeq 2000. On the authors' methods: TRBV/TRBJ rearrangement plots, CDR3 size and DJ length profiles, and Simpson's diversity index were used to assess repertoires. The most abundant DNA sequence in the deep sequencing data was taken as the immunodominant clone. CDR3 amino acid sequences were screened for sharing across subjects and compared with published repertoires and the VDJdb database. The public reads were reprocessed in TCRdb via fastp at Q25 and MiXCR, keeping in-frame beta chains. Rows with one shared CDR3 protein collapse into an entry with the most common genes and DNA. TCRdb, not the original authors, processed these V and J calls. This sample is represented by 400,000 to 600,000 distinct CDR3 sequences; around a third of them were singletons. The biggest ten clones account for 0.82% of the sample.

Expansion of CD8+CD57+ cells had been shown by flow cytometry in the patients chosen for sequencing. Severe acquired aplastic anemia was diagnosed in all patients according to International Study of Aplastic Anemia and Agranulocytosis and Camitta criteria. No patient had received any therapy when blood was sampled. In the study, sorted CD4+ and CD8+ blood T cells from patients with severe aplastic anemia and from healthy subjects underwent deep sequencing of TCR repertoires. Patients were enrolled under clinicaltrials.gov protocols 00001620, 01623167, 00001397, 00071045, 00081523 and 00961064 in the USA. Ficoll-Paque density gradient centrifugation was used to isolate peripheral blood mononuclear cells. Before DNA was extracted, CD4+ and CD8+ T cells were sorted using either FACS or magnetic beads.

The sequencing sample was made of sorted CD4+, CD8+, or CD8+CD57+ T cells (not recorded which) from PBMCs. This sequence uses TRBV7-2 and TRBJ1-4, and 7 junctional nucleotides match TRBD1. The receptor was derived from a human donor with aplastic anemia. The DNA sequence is TGTGCCAGCGGCCGGGACAGTAATGAAAAACTGTTTTTT. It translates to CASGRDSNEKLFF.